Presented here are 11 T cell receptor beta chains from one specimen sequenced in a study of T cells in Graves' hyperthyroidism and ophthalmopathy. Amplification targeted TCR beta CDR3 regions from RNA transcripts. The TCR CDR3 was amplified in a first-round RT-PCR using the HTBI primer set. TCRdb re-derived calls from the multiplex PCR reads in MiXCR, one entry per CDR3 protein. The sample consists of about 740,000 distinct CDR3 sequences, around 13% of them appearing once. Sequenced material: blood. These receptors were obtained from a woman aged 18-29 years with Graves' hyperthyroidism.

This clonotype was seen repeatedly, ten times or more. The rearrangement joins TRBV30 to TRBJ1-1; the match to TRBD1 covers 7 bases. The V segment lost 4 bases and the J segment 1 base; nucleotides outside the gene matches: 9. The CDR3 consists of 15 residues. Germline loops: CDR1 GTSNPN, CDR2 SVGIG (reference sequence). CDR3 nucleotide sequence: TGTGCCTGGATTAAGGGGGCTTTGGCGAACACTGAAGCTTTCTTT. Translating gives CAWIKGALANTEAFF.

Ten or more counts support this clonotype. V and J are TRBV2 and TRBJ1-2; 9 positions match TRBD1. In germline, CDR1 is SNHLY, CDR2 FYNNEI. The CDR3 runs to 14 residues. V shed 8 bases, J shed 2 bases, and the junction held 6 bases outside the gene matches. This chain's CDR3 is CASGTGLWNYGYTF. DNA for the CDR3: TGTGCCAGCGGGACAGGGCTGTGGAACTATGGCTACACCTTC.

This clonotype has a handful of counts. J is TRBJ1-3 and V is TRBV18, with D unresolved. Germline V lookup: CDR1 KGHSH, CDR2 LQKENI. V lost 3 bases and J lost 4, with 13 bases in between. The CDR3 consists of 15 residues. CDR3 protein: CASSPGVVAGNTIYF. CDR3 nucleotide sequence: TGTGCCAGCTCACCTGGGGTGGTGGCCGGAAACACCATATATTTT. The variable domain in full, completed from reference TRBV18 and TRBJ1-3, reads NAGVMQNPRHLVRRRGQEARLRCSPMKGHSHVYWYRQLPEEGLKFMVYLQKENIIDESGMPKERFSAEFPKEGPSILRIQQVVRGDSAAYFCASSPGVVAGNTIYFGEGSWLTVV.

This clonotype was seen ten or more times. The chain combines TRBV2 with TRBJ2-5; D may match TRBD1 or TRBD2 (8 bases each). The germline CDR1 and CDR2 sequences are SNHLY and FYNNEI. There are 16 residues in the CDR3. The V end lost 4 bases, the J end lost 4 bases, and 19 bases lay between the germline ends. In nucleotides, the CDR3 is TGTGCCAGCAGTGGCCCAGGGGGCCTAGCGGGAGAGACCCAGTACTTC. This sequence encodes CASSGPGGLAGETQYF.

This clonotype has a handful of counts. This chain connects TRBV10-2 to TRBJ2-5; tentatively, D is TRBD1 (5 bases). This CDR3 is 13 amino acids long. The V end was cut by 3 bases, the J end by 2 bases, with 7 bases between. CDR1 WSHSY and CDR2 SAAADI come from the germline V gene. The CDR3 sequence: CASSDKGQETQYF. The CDR3 coding sequence is TGCGCCAGCAGTGACAAGGGGCAAGAGACCCAGTACTTC.

The chain is built from TRBV15 and TRBJ2-1, with D perhaps TRBD2 (5 bases). This CDR3 contains 13 residues. With 0 bases removed from V and 14 bases from J, the gap between germline ends came to 14 bases. CDR1 and CDR2 from the germline V gene are LNHNV and YYDKDF (reference sequence). CDR3 amino acids: CATSRDLVETKFF. The CDR3 bases are TGTGCCACCAGCAGAGATTTAGTGGAGACTAAGTTCTTC.

This clonotype has ten or more counts. The rearrangement links TRBV5-1 to TRBJ2-3, with TRBD2 as a possible D gene (6 bases). Trimming took off 3 bases at V and 4 bases at J, with 18 bases between the two ends. Germline V gene data show CDR1 as SGHRS and CDR2 as YFSETQ. The length of the CDR3 is 16 residues. The DNA of the CDR3 is TGCGCCAGCAGCTCCAACCCAACTAGCAAAGCAGATACGCAGTATTTT. Amino acids: CASSSNPTSKADTQYF.

This clonotype has ten or more counts. The genes are TRBV25-1 and TRBJ1-2; the match to TRBD1 covers 7 bases. CDR3 length: 15 amino acids. Germline V lookup: CDR1 MGHDK, CDR2 SYGVNS. V was clipped by 5 bases and J by 2 bases; unmatched bases: 8. In DNA, the CDR3 is TGTGCCAGCAGTTTGGCAGGGGGAGGCAACTATGGCTACACCTTC. Translating gives CASSLAGGGNYGYTF.

Many counts were recorded for this clonotype. The chain is built from TRBV7-8 and TRBJ1-6, with D maybe TRBD1 (6 bases). V lost 8 bases and J 5 bases, leaving 19 bases between the germline ends. This CDR3 is built from 16 residues. CDR1 is SGHVS and CDR2 is FQNEAQ in the germline V gene. The CDR3 nucleotides read TGTGCCAGCGGGGTGAGGGGGGCCCCTAATAATTCACCCCTCCACTTT. This sequence encodes CASGVRGAPNNSPLHF.

This clonotype was detected many times. The V gene is TRBV9, the J gene TRBJ2-1; D may be TRBD2 (6 bases). Per the germline V gene, CDR1 is SGDLS and CDR2 is YYNGEE. The CDR3 has 15 residues. V shed 2 bases and J shed 8 bases, with 17 bases lying between them. The DNA for the CDR3 is TGTGCCAGCAGCGTTGGGGGAGGCCTGGGCTATGAGCAGTTCTTC. Translated, it gives CASSVGGGLGYEQFF. Full variable domain (outside the CDR3, taken from reference TRBV9 and TRBJ2-1): DSGVTQTPKHLITATGQRVTLRCSPRSGDLSVYWYQQSLDQGLQFLIQYYNGEERAKGNILERFSAQQFPDLHSELNLSSLELGDSALYFCASSVGGGLGYEQFFGPGTRLTVL.

This clonotype was seen a handful of times. The chain couples TRBV7-9 to TRBJ2-1; 10 nucleotides line up with TRBD2. Germline trimming cut 4 bases from V and 0 bases from J; bases unmatched to any gene: 3. This CDR3 has 16 residues. Germline values: CDR1 SEHNR, CDR2 FQNEAQ (reference sequence). The CDR3 DNA reads as TGTGCCAGCAGCTCATCTAGCGGGAGCTCCTACAATGAGCAGTTCTTC. It yields the protein CASSSSSGSSYNEQFF. Combining the CDR3 with reference TRBV7-9 and TRBJ2-1 gives the whole variable domain DTGVSQNPRHKITKRGQNVTFRCDPISEHNRLYWYRQTLGQGPEFLTYFQNEAQLEKSRLLSDRFSAERPKGSFSTLEIQRTEQGDSAMYLCASSSSSGSSYNEQFFGPGTRLTVL.